This T cell receptor beta chain was retrieved from a study of CD4 and CD8 cells across lung adenocarcinoma regions. This CDR3 is built from 15 residues. Germline assignment: CDR1 MNHNS and CDR2 SASEGT. TCRdb re-called the PCR reads with MiXCR, one entry per CDR3 protein. The data contain almost 7,000 distinct CDR3 sequences, roughly 54% of them singletons. Ten or more counts support this clonotype. Localized lung adenocarcinoma, a non-small cell lung cancer, affected the donors. The rearrangement joins TRBV6-1 to TRBJ2-5; TRBD2 matches at 9 bases. The DNA end favors TRBJ2-7, so the J call may be wrong. Sequences were obtained from CD8+ T cells from the center of a lung tumor. The receptor was isolated from a male donor with lung adenocarcinoma. The CD4 and CD8 labels of this study may be unreliable. The chain's CDR3 is CASSPLAGGPYEQYF. The CDR3 bases are TGTGCCAGCAGTCCCTTGGCGGGAGGGCCCTACGAGCAGTACTTC.